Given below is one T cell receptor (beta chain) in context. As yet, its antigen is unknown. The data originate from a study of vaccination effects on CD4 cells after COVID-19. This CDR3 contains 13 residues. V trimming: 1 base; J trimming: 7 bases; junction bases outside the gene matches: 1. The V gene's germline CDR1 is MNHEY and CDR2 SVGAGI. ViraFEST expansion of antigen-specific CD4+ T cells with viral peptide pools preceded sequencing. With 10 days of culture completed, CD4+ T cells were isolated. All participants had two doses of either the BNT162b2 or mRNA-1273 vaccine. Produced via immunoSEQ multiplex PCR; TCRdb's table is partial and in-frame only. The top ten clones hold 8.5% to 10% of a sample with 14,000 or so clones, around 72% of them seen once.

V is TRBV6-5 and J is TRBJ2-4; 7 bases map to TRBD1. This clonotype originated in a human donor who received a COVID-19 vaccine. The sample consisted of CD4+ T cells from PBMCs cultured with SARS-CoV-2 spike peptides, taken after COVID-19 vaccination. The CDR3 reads CASSYLQGNIQYF. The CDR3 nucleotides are TGTGCCAGCAGTTACTTACAGGGGAACATTCAGTACTTC.